The 22 T cell receptor beta chains presented below share a single source sample, sequenced in a study of shared clonotypes between healthy human individuals. The table came from immunoSEQ multiplex PCR; TCRdb's copy has only in-frame clones and leaves some out. In the table there are some 550,000 clones, less than 98% of which are singletons. The specimen was naive CD4+ T cells sorted from blood. The sample's subset: CD45RA+ positively selected. The receptors stem from a woman aged 25 to 39 in good health.

CDR3 sequence: CASRPSLGQGASYEQYF. CDR3 nucleotide sequence: TGCGCCAGCAGACCAAGTCTCGGACAGGGGGCGTCCTACGAGCAGTACTTC. The V call is TRBV4-1, the J call TRBJ2-7; 11 positions agree with TRBD1. The CDR3 spans 17 residues. Germline lookup yields CDR1 MGHRA and CDR2 YSYEKL. Germline trimming cut 6 bases from V and 1 base from J; bases unmatched to any gene: 11.

The V and J genes are TRBV5-1 and TRBJ2-2; no firm D call. Germline-derived CDR1 and CDR2 are SGHRS and YFSETQ. Between the trimmed V and J ends, which lost 4 bases and 6 bases, there was a span of 19 bases. The CDR3 totals 16 residues. The CDR3 sequence is CASSPLSGGVSGELFF. CDR3 coding DNA: TGCGCCAGCAGCCCGCTTTCAGGTGGGGTGTCCGGGGAGCTGTTTTTT.

J is TRBJ1-5 and V is TRBV2; D is unclear. Germline V gene data show CDR1 as SNHLY and CDR2 as FYNNEI. Trimming shortened V by 8 bases and J by 7 bases, and 12 bases separated the two germline ends. The CDR3 spans 12 residues. This CDR3 reads CASAQMEQPQHF. The CDR3 DNA sequence: TGTGCCAGCGCTCAGATGGAGCAGCCCCAGCATTTT.

V gene TRBV5-1 combines with J gene TRBJ2-3; a weak D match, TRBD1 (5 bases). Germline CDR1 SGHRS, CDR2 YFSETQ. This CDR3 is built from 14 residues. Deletions cut 1 base from V and 6 bases from J, with 12 bases between. For the CDR3, the DNA is TGCGCCAGCAGCTTGACCCGAGCAGGGGATACGCAGTATTTT. Translation gives CASSLTRAGDTQYF.

The J gene is TRBJ2-6, the V gene TRBV19; D not resolved. Germline V gene data show CDR1 as LNHDA and CDR2 as SQIVND (reference sequence). Trimming left V 7 bases short and J 6 bases short, with 16 bases between. The CDR3 covers 15 residues. This CDR3 is CASIGTETPANVLTF. CDR3 bases: TGTGCCAGTATCGGAACAGAAACCCCGGCCAACGTCCTGACTTTC.

This rearrangement joins TRBV18 to TRBJ2-3; maybe TRBD2 (5 bases). Germline V CDR1 and CDR2: KGHSH, LQKENI. The V end lost 0 bases, the J end lost 8 bases, and 9 bases lay between the germline ends. There are 13 residues in the CDR3. The CDR3 DNA reads TGTGCCAGCTCACCACCGTCCCTAGCTACGCAGTATTTT. Protein sequence: CASSPPSLATQYF.

This chain joins TRBV6-5 and TRBJ2-2; no clear D gene. The CDR3 sequence is 13 residues long. Germline CDR1 is MNHEY and CDR2 is SVGAGI. Deletions cut 7 bases from V and 4 bases from J, with 10 bases between. CDR3 in DNA: TGTGCCAGCATACCTGCGGCCACCGGGGAGCTGTTTTTT. Its translation is CASIPAATGELFF.

The CDR3 DNA reads TGTGCCAGCAGTTTATGGTTCGACAGCTTTTACGAGCAGTACTTC. It is translated as CASSLWFDSFYEQYF. The chain joins TRBV28 to TRBJ2-5; TRBD1 is a possible D gene (5 bases). The J call may be wrong; the DNA end is better matched by TRBJ2-7. CDR1 and CDR2 (germline): MDHEN, SYDVKM. The CDR3 has 15 amino acids.

This clone was seen just once. The chain carries TRBV7-2 and TRBJ2-3; 10 bases agree with TRBD2. The trim removed 2 bases at V and 6 bases at J, leaving 5 bases unmatched. CDR3 length: 15 amino acids. The V gene's germline CDR1 is SGHTA and CDR2 FQGNSA. CDR3 nucleotide sequence: TGTGCCAGCAGCTTAAGGCTAGCGGGAGTGGATACGCAGTATTTT. It codes for CASSLRLAGVDTQYF.

This rearrangement joins TRBV10-1 to TRBJ2-7; 12 nucleotides line up with TRBD2. The CDR3 is 19 residues long. Germline-derived CDR1 and CDR2 are WNHNN and SYGVQD (reference sequence). V lost 0 bases to trimming and J lost 2 bases; unmatched junction nucleotides: 11. The CDR3, as DNA: TGCGCCAGCAGTGAGTCGGCGCTAGCGGGAGGGCCTCCCCCCTACGAGCAGTACTTC. The encoded protein is CASSESALAGGPPPYEQYF.

This chain links TRBV7-8 with TRBJ1-3; D possibly corresponds to TRBD1 (5 bases). Germline values: CDR1 SGHVS, CDR2 FQNEAQ. The V and J ends lost 5 bases and 0 bases respectively, with 14 bases between them. The CDR3 is made up of 16 amino acids. CDR3 region: CASSLKGRTSGNTIYF. DNA of the CDR3: TGTGCCAGCAGCCTAAAGGGACGGACCTCTGGAAACACCATATATTTT.

A remark on this clone: Germline is not matched at one junction end, which may reflect a read error. In nucleotides, the CDR3 is TGTGCCACCAGTAACAGGGGCCCGTTAGGAATTGGGGGCTACACCTTC. This codes for CATSNRGPLGIGGYTF. The chain is built from TRBV28 and TRBJ1-2, with 7 bases fitting TRBD1. Germline V gives CDR1 MDHEN, CDR2 SYDVKM. The CDR3 runs 16 residues.

CDR3 amino acids: CASSRTTGGQETQYF. Here the CDR3 DNA reads TGTGCCAGCAGCAGAACTACAGGGGGGCAAGAGACCCAGTACTTC. The chain joins TRBV9 to TRBJ2-5; 8 bases are shared with TRBD1. Trimming at V came to 4 bases and at J to 2 bases, leaving 7 bases not matched to a gene. CDR1 is SGDLS, CDR2 YYNGEE, per germline. The CDR3 is made up of 15 amino acids. Variable domain in full (rest from reference TRBV9 and TRBJ2-5): DSGVTQTPKHLITATGQRVTLRCSPRSGDLSVYWYQQSLDQGLQFLIQYYNGEERAKGNILERFSAQQFPDLHSELNLSSLELGDSALYFCASSRTTGGQETQYFGPGTRLLVL.

This chain connects TRBV28 to TRBJ2-7, with D hard to call. Trimming took 7 bases from V and 3 from J, leaving 7 bases between them. The CDR3 has 11 residues. Looked up from germline, CDR1 is MDHEN and CDR2 is SYDVKM. CDR3 protein: CASIGNYEQYF. The CDR3 coding sequence is TGTGCCAGCATTGGTAACTACGAGCAGTACTTC.

V and J are TRBV28 and TRBJ2-2; 7 nucleotides align to TRBD1. V shed 6 bases, J shed 2 bases, and the junction held 6 bases outside the gene matches. In germline, CDR1 is MDHEN, CDR2 SYDVKM. This CDR3 is 15 amino acids long. The CDR3 coding sequence is TGTGCCAGCAGATCCGGGACAGTAAACACCGGGGAGCTGTTTTTT. Translated: CASRSGTVNTGELFF.

The chain couples TRBV11-2 to TRBJ1-3; 7 bases match TRBD1. This CDR3 contains 14 residues. Trimming cost V 2 bases and J 7 bases; bases outside gene matches: 5. The germline V gene has CDR1 SGHAT and CDR2 FQNNGV. CDR3 in DNA: TGTGCCAGCAGCTTAAGACAGGGAGGGAACACCATATATTTT. Translation: CASSLRQGGNTIYF.

This chain connects TRBV7-9 to TRBJ2-3; D is possibly TRBD1 (5 bases). Germline lookup yields CDR1 SEHNR and CDR2 FQNEAQ (reference sequence). This CDR3 is 15 amino acids long. Trimming took 5 bases from V and 0 from J, leaving 12 bases between them. In DNA form, the CDR3 reads TGTGCCAGCAGCCAACAGGAGTATAGCACAGATACGCAGTATTTT. Its protein is CASSQQEYSTDTQYF.

This clone was seen only a few times. V is TRBV19 and J is TRBJ1-3, with D unclear. The CDR3 is 13 residues long. Per the germline V gene, CDR1 is LNHDA and CDR2 is SQIVND (reference sequence). Trimming removed 6 bases at V and 1 base at J, with 7 bases between. The CDR3 protein is CASRVSSGNTIYF. The CDR3 region has the DNA TGTGCCAGTAGGGTTTCTTCTGGAAACACCATATATTTT.

The chain employs TRBV19 and TRBJ2-3; a weak D match, TRBD1 (6 bases). The CDR3 contains 13 residues. Germline lookup yields CDR1 LNHDA and CDR2 SQIVND (reference sequence). With 4 bases removed from V and 2 bases from J, the gap between germline ends came to 7 bases. The DNA of the CDR3 is TGTGCCAGTAGTAAGGGGGACACAGATACGCAGTATTTT. It yields the protein CASSKGDTDTQYF.

The V call is TRBV6-4, the J call TRBJ1-5; the D is unclear. V was trimmed by 6 bases and J by 5 bases, leaving 14 bases between them. The CDR3 runs 14 residues. Germline CDR1 and CDR2: MRHNA and SNTAGT. CDR3 sequence reads: CASSESSLHQPQHF. The CDR3 bases are TGTGCCAGCAGCGAGTCCAGTCTGCATCAGCCCCAGCATTTT.

The CDR3 sequence: CASSLAPEGGTRAFF. The CDR3 DNA reads as TGTGCCAGCAGCTTGGCACCCGAGGGGGGGACCCGAGCTTTCTTT. This chain links TRBV7-2 with TRBJ1-1, with D possibly TRBD1 on 6 matching bases. Germline CDR1 SGHTA, CDR2 FQGNSA. Between the trimmed V and J ends, which lost 3 bases and 10 bases, there was a span of 21 bases. CDR3 length: 15 amino acids.

The J gene is TRBJ2-2, the V gene TRBV5-1, with D perhaps matching TRBD1 (5 bases). CDR3 length: 15 amino acids. Germline V gene sequence: CDR1 SGHRS, CDR2 YFSETQ. Trimming removed 7 bases from V and 5 bases from J, with 18 bases in between. For the CDR3, the DNA is TGCGCCAGCCGCCAAGGGCCAGGGATGACCGGGGAGCTGTTTTTT. Amino acids: CASRQGPGMTGELFF. Looking up the rest from reference TRBV5-1 and TRBJ2-2 gives the full variable domain: KAGVTQTPRYLIKTRGQQVTLSCSPISGHRSVSWYQQTPGQGLQFLFEYFSETQRNKGNFPGRFSGRQFSNSRSEMNVSTLELGDSALYLCASRQGPGMTGELFFGEGSRLTVL.